The 13 T cell receptor beta chains below come from one sample, sequenced in a study of radiation and T cells in renal cell carcinoma. The time point is: blood 2 weeks post-SBRT. Treatment in this sample: 15 Gy SBRT to primary tumor, nephrectomy 4 weeks later. The protocol was immunoSEQ multiplex PCR, while the TCRdb copy is restricted to in-frame clones and leaves out a portion. This sample has roughly 80,000 clones, with 65% to 90% found just once. The sample consisted of blood, taken from a patient whose treatment included radiotherapy and nephrectomy. These receptors originate from a woman aged 45 to 65 with renal cell carcinoma.

The V and J genes are TRBV5-4 and TRBJ2-7, with D uncertain. The germline CDR1 and CDR2 sequences are SGHNT and YYREEE (reference sequence). V lost 3 bases to trimming and J lost 2 bases, with 12 bases between them. The CDR3 runs to 14 residues. For the CDR3, the DNA is TGTGCCAGCAGCTCCGCAGTGCCAGCCTACGAGCAGTACTTC. Translating it yields CASSSAVPAYEQYF.

The chain employs TRBV23-1 and TRBJ2-2, with D possibly matching TRBD2 (6 bases). TRBV23-1 qualifies as an ORF whose function is uncertain. The CDR3 has 17 amino acids. V lost 4 bases to trimming and J lost 0 bases, with 15 bases between them. The CDR3 reads CASSLRDFLSNTGELFF. CDR3 DNA: TGCGCCAGCAGTCTAAGGGACTTCCTTTCGAACACCGGGGAGCTGTTTTTT.

V gene TRBV19 combines with J gene TRBJ2-5, with 11 bases aligning to TRBD2. Losses at the gene ends were 5 bases for V and 1 base for J; bases not matched to a gene: 6. The CDR3 length is 16 residues. Germline CDR1 reads LNHDA; CDR2 reads SQIVND (reference sequence). CDR3 DNA sequence: TGTGCCAGTAGTCCTTCCGGGACTAGCGGCCAAGAGACCCAGTACTTC. It encodes CASSPSGTSGQETQYF.

The rearrangement joins TRBV5-5 to TRBJ2-7, with 11 positions matching TRBD2. With 2 bases clipped from V and 4 bases from J, the junction kept 5 bases outside the gene matches. This CDR3 is built from 15 residues. In germline, CDR1 is SGHKS, CDR2 YYEKEE (reference sequence). The CDR3 loop reads CASSFMGLADYEQYF. CDR3 nucleotide sequence: TGTGCCAGCAGCTTTATGGGACTAGCGGATTACGAGCAGTACTTC.

This chain connects TRBV5-1 to TRBJ2-1, with D unclear. From germline, CDR1 is SGHRS and CDR2 YFSETQ. Trimming left V 0 bases short and J 4 bases short, with 11 bases between. CDR3 length: 15 residues. In DNA, the CDR3 is TGCGCCAGCAGCTTGGGGCCAGGTCCTTACAATGAGCAGTTCTTC. Its translation is CASSLGPGPYNEQFF.

The gene calls are TRBV7-2 and TRBJ1-1; D is uncertain. Deletions cut 4 bases from V and 1 base from J, with 10 bases between. CDR1 is SGHTA, CDR2 FQGNSA, per germline. The CDR3 totals 14 residues. CDR3 region: CASSSVNRNTEAFF. The DNA of the CDR3 is TGTGCCAGCAGCTCAGTCAACAGGAACACTGAAGCTTTCTTT.

The chain combines TRBV5-4 with TRBJ1-2; 9 nucleotides match TRBD1. The CDR3 is made up of 14 amino acids. The ends lost 0 bases at V and 5 bases at J; junction bases unmatched: 2. From germline, CDR1 is SGHNT and CDR2 YYREEE (reference sequence). The CDR3 protein is CASSLDRGLYGYTF. The DNA for the CDR3 is TGTGCCAGCAGCTTGGACAGGGGGCTTTATGGCTACACCTTC.

V gene TRBV28 combines with J gene TRBJ2-4, with D hard to call. The V and J ends lost 7 bases and 4 bases respectively, with 11 bases between them. CDR3 size: 13 residues. Per germline, CDR1 MDHEN and CDR2 SYDVKM. The CDR3 protein is CASTDLLKNIQYF. The CDR3 coding sequence is TGTGCCAGCACCGATCTTCTGAAAAACATTCAGTACTTC.

The CDR3 DNA sequence: TGTGCCAGCCGAGACAGGGGCCTAGCGGGAGGTGTCGAGCAGTACTTC. Translation: CASRDRGLAGGVEQYF. The rearrangement links TRBV28 to TRBJ2-7; 11 bases align to TRBD2. CDR1 is MDHEN, CDR2 SYDVKM, per germline. With 8 bases clipped from V and 6 bases from J, the junction kept 15 bases outside the gene matches. This CDR3 spans 16 amino acids. Using reference TRBV28 and TRBJ2-7 for the parts outside the CDR3, the full variable domain is DVKVTQSSRYLVKRTGEKVFLECVQDMDHENMFWYRQDPGLGLRLIYFSYDVKMKEKGDIPEGYSVSREKKERFSLILESASTNQTSMYLCASRDRGLAGGVEQYFGPGTRLTVT.

The V call is TRBV28, the J call TRBJ2-7, with a weak D call TRBD2 (5 bases). Trimming stripped 6 bases from V and 3 bases from J, with 12 bases between. The CDR3 is made up of 13 amino acids. CDR1 MDHEN and CDR2 SYDVKM come from the germline V gene. The CDR3 DNA is TGTGCCAGCAGACCGACCGGGAACTACGAGCAGTACTTC. As protein: CASRPTGNYEQYF.

The chain recombines TRBV5-4 with TRBJ2-5; 7 nucleotides match TRBD2. Germline CDR1 and CDR2: SGHNT and YYREEE (reference sequence). The V segment lost 4 bases and the J segment 1 base; nucleotides outside the gene matches: 4. The CDR3 is 14 residues long. CDR3 in amino acids: CASSPWTSQETQYF. DNA of the CDR3: TGTGCCAGCAGCCCCTGGACTAGCCAAGAGACCCAGTACTTC.

This chain joins TRBV28 and TRBJ1-2; 7 bases are shared with TRBD1. The CDR3 sequence is 12 residues long. CDR1 and CDR2 from the germline V gene are MDHEN and SYDVKM. The J segment lost 8 bases and the V segment lost 8 bases, leaving 8 bases of the junction unmatched. The CDR3 DNA follows: TGTGCCAGCTGGGGACAGACCCTGGGCTACACCTTC. Translated, it gives CASWGQTLGYTF.

J is TRBJ2-1 and V is TRBV19; possibly TRBD1 for D (6 bases). V was trimmed by 4 bases and J by 0 bases, leaving 10 bases between them. In germline, CDR1 is LNHDA, CDR2 SQIVND (reference sequence). The CDR3 sequence is 15 residues long. The CDR3 sequence: CASSRRGGSYNEQFF. The CDR3 DNA sequence: TGTGCCAGTAGTAGGCGAGGGGGCTCCTACAATGAGCAGTTCTTC.